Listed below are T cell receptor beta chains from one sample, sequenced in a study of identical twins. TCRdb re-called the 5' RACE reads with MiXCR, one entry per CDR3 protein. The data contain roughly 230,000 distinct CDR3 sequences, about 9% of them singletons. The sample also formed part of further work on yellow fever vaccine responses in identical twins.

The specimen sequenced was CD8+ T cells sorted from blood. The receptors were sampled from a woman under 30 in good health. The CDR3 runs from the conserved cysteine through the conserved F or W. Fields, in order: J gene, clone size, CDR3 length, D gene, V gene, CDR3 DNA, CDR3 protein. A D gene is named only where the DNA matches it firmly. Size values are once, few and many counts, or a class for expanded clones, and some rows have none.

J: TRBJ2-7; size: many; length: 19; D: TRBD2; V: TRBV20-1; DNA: TGCAGTGCTAGAGATCTTGGGACTAGCGGGAGTGTGGTGTCCTACGAGCAGTACTTC; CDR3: CSARDLGTSGSVVSYEQYF
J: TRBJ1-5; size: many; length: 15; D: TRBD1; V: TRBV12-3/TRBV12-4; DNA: TGTGCCAGCAGTGCAGGGACAGGGGTATATCAGCCCCAGCATTTT; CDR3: CASSAGTGVYQPQHF
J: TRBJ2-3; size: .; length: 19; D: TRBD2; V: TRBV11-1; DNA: TGTGCCAGCAGCTTAGGCCCCGTAACTAGCGGGAGTAGCACAGATACGCAGTATTTT; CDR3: CASSLGPVTSGSSTDTQYF
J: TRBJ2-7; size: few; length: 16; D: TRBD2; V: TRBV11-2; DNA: TGTGCCAGCAGCTTGGGGGGGGATACGAGCTCCTACGAGCAGTACTTC; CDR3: CASSLGGDTSSYEQYF
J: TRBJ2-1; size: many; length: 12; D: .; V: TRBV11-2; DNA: TGTGCCAGCAGCAGAATGGGAGTTGAGCAGTTCTTC; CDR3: CASSRMGVEQFF
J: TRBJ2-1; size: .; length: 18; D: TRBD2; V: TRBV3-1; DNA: TGTGCCAGCAGTTCCGGGACTAGCGGGAGAGGGGTATACAATGAGCAGTTCTTC; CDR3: CASSSGTSGRGVYNEQFF
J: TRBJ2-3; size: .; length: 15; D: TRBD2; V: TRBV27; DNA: TGTGCCAGCAGCCCAACGGCGGGGGACACAGATACGCAGTATTTT; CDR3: CASSPTAGDTDTQYF
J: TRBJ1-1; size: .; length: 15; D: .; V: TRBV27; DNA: TGTGCCAGCAGTTTACAGGCTGATTTGAACACTGAAGCTTTCTTT; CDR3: CASSLQADLNTEAFF
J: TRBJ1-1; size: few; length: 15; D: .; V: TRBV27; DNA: TGTGCCAGCAGTCCCGAGACAGGTGCATACACTGAAGCTTTCTTT; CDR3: CASSPETGAYTEAFF
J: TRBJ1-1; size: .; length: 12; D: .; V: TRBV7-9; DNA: TGTGCCAGCAGCTTGTCCTTAGCTGAAGCTTTCTTT; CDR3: CASSLSLAEAFF
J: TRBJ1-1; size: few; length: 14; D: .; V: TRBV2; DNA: TGTGCCAGCAGTGAATCGGGACCCCTCAGTGAAGCTTTCTTT; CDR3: CASSESGPLSEAFF
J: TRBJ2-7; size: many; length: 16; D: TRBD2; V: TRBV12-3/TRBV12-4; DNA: TGTGCCAGCAGTCCCCTTAGCGGGAGGGCTTCCTACGAGCAGTACTTC; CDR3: CASSPLSGRASYEQYF
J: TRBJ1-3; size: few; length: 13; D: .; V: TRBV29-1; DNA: TGCAGCGTTTTGGGGTTCTCTGGAAACACCATATATTTT; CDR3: CSVLGFSGNTIYF
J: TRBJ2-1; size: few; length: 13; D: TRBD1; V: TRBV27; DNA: TGTGCCAGCAGTTGGGACAGCGGAAATGAGCAGTTCTTC; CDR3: CASSWDSGNEQFF
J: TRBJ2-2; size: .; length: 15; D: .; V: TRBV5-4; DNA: TGTGCCAGCAGCTTGGGGACTACTTACACCGGGGAGCTGTTTTTT; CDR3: CASSLGTTYTGELFF
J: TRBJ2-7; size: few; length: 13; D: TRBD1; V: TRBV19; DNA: TGTGCCAGTAGTATGGGGACAGAGTACGAGCAGTACTTC; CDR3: CASSMGTEYEQYF
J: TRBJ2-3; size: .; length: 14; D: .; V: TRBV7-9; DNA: TGTGCCAGCAGCTTAGCAGGGGTCCGAGATACGCAGTATTTT; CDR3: CASSLAGVRDTQYF
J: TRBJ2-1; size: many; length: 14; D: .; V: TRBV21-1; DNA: TGTGCCAGCAGCATTCGAGGACAGGGATTAGCACAGTTCTTC; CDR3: CASSIRGQGLAQFF
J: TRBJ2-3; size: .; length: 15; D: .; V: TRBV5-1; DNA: TGCGCCAGCAGATTGGTAGGAGGAGGGGGAGATACGCAGTATTTT; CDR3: CASRLVGGGGDTQYF
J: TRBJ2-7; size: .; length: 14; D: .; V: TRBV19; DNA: TGTGCCAGTAGTATACAGGGGACGGAGTACGAGCAGTACTTC; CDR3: CASSIQGTEYEQYF
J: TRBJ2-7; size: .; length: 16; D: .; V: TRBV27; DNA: TGTGCCAGCAGTTTAAGTTCAGTCCCTCTCTCCTACGAGCAGTACTTC; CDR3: CASSLSSVPLSYEQYF
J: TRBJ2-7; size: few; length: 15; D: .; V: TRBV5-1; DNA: TGCGCCAGCAGCTTGGATGGGGGCGCAGTCTACGAGCAGTACTTC; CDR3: CASSLDGGAVYEQYF
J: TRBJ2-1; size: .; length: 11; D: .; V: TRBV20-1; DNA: TGCAGTGCCCCCGGTCTTCTAGAGCAGTTCTTC; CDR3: CSAPGLLEQFF
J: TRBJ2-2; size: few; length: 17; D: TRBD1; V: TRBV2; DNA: TGTGCCAGCAGATGGGACAGGGACCAACTGAACACCGGGGAGCTGTTTTTT; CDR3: CASRWDRDQLNTGELFF
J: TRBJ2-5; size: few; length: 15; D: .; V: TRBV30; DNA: TGTGCCTGGAGTGTACGTTCAGGGAGAGGGGAGACCCAGTACTTC; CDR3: CAWSVRSGRGETQYF
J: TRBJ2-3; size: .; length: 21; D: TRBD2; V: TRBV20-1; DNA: TGCAGTGCCACAGGACATCAGACTAGCGGGAGAATGGTGGGTGGCACAGATACGCAGTATTTT; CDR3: CSATGHQTSGRMVGGTDTQYF
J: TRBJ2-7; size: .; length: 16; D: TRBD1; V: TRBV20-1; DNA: TGCAGTGCTAGAGACCTGACAGGGGATGACTACTACGAGCAGTACTTC; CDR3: CSARDLTGDDYYEQYF
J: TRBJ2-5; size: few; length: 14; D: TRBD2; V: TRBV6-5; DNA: TGTGCCAGCAGTTACGCTGCTAGCGGGGCCACCCAGTACTTC; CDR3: CASSYAASGATQYF
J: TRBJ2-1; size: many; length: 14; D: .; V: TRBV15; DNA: TGTGCCACCAGCACAGGGGCCTGGAGGAATGAGCAGTTCTTC; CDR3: CATSTGAWRNEQFF
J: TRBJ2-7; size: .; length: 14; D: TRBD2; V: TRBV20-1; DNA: TGCAGTGCTCACCATGGACTAGAAGGGTACGAGCAGTACTTC; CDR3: CSAHHGLEGYEQYF
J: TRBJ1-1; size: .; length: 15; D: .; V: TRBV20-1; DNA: TGCAGTGCTAGAGAGCCGCCGGGTTGGACCACTGAAGCTTTCTTT; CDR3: CSAREPPGWTTEAFF
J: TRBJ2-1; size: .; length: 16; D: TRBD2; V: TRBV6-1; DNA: TGTGCCAGCAGTAACGGTTCTCTAGCGGAGGATGGTGAGCAGTTCTTC; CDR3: CASSNGSLAEDGEQFF
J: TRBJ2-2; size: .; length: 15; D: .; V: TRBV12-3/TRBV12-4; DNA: TGTGCCAGCAGTTCCCCCGCCGGTGGCTTTGGGGAGCTGTTTTTT; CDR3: CASSSPAGGFGELFF
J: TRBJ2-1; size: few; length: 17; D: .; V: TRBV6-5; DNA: TGTGCCAGCAGTTACTCGAGTCAGCCAAGCTCCTACAATGAGCAGTTCTTC; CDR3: CASSYSSQPSSYNEQFF
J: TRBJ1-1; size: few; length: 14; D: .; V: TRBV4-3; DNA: TGCGCCAGCAGCCAAAACACAGAGAACACTGAAGCTTTCTTT; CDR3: CASSQNTENTEAFF
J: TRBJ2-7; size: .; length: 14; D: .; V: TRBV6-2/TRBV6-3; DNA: TGTGCCAGCAACGTCATCCCGGGGGCCTACGAGCAGTACTTC; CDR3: CASNVIPGAYEQYF
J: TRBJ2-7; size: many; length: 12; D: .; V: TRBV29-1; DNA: TGCAGCGTTCGGGGAGAGGACTACGAGCAGTACTTC; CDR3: CSVRGEDYEQYF
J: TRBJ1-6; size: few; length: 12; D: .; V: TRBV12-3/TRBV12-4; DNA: TGTGCCAGCAGTCTCACTAATTCACCCCTCCACTTT; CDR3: CASSLTNSPLHF
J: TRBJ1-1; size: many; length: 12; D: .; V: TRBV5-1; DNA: TGCGCCAGCAGCTTAGTTGACACTGAAGCTTTCTTT; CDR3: CASSLVDTEAFF
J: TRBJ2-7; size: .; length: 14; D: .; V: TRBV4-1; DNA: TGCGCCAGCAGCCCGACACTGGGAAACTACGAGCAGTACTTC; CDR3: CASSPTLGNYEQYF
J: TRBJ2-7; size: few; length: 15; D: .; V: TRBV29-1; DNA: TGCAGCGTTCGGGGGACTCAACCTATGGGTTACGAGCAGTACTTC; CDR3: CSVRGTQPMGYEQYF
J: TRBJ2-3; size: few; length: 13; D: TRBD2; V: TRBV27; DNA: TGTGCCAGCAGTTTATACAGACTAGCGGTCAAGGATTTT; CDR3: CASSLYRLAVKDF
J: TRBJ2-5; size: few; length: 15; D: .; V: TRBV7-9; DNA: TGTGCCAGCAGCTCGCGGGACCCCCTGCCGGAGACCCAGTACTTC; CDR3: CASSSRDPLPETQYF
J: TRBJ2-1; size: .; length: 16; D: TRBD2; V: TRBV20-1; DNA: TGCAGTGCTAGACATCTTAGCGGGGGGCCGGAAAATGAGCAGTTCTTC; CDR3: CSARHLSGGPENEQFF
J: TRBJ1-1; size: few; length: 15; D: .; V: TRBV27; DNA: TGTGCCAGCAGTTTATCCCACGTACTGAACACTGAAGCTTTCTTT; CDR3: CASSLSHVLNTEAFF
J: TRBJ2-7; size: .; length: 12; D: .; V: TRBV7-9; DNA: TGTGCCAGCAGCTACCGGAGTCCCGAGCAGTACTTC; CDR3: CASSYRSPEQYF
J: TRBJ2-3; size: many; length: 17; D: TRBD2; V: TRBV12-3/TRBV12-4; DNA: TGTGCCAGCAGTTTGGGACGACTAGCGGGACAGGAGGATACGCAGTATTTT; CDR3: CASSLGRLAGQEDTQYF
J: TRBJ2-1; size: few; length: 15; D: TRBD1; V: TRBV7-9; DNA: TGTGCCAGCAGCTCAGTTGGACAGGGGGCCAATGAGCAGTTCTTC; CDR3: CASSSVGQGANEQFF
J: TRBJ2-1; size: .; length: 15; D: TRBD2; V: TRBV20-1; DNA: TGCAGTGCTAGAGAACTAGCGGGTAGTCCGGTGGAGCAGTTCTTC; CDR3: CSARELAGSPVEQFF
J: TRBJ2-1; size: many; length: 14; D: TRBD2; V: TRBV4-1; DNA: TGCGCCAGCAGCGAAAGCGGGGACTACAATGAGCAGTTCTTC; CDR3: CASSESGDYNEQFF
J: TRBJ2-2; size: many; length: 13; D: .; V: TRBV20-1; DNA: TGCAGTGCTAGAGATACGCTCTCCGGGGAGCTGTTTTTT; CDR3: CSARDTLSGELFF
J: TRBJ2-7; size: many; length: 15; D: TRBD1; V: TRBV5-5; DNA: TGTGCCAGCAGCTTGGGATGGACAGGGTTGAACGAGCAGTACTTC; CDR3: CASSLGWTGLNEQYF
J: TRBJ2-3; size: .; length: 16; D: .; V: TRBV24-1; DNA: TGTGCCACCAGCGGATCTCGCATTACGGGGACAGATACGCAGTATTTT; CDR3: CATSGSRITGTDTQYF
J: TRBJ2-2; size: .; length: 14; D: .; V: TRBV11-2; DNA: TGTGCCAGCACAATATTGGGGGCCACCGGGGAGCTGTTTTTT; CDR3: CASTILGATGELFF
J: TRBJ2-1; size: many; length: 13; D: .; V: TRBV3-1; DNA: TGTGCCAGCAGCCAAGATAATGTTAATGAGCAGTTCTTC; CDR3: CASSQDNVNEQFF